The T cell receptor (beta chain) under discussion was sequenced for a study of cytomegalovirus exposure and HLA in healthy donors. Healthy individuals who donated bone marrow served as the donors. This CDR3 region has 15 residues. Germline V CDR1 and CDR2: SEHNR, FQNEAQ (reference sequence). With 5 bases clipped from V and 1 base from J, the junction kept 6 bases outside the gene matches. Use of 60 Vbeta and 13 Jbeta primers characterized the PCR. TCRdb's copy holds only in-frame clones and misses some; the assay was immunoSEQ multiplex PCR. The sample comprises roughly 130,000 clones, around three quarters of which are singletons, and about 1.8% rests with the top ten. Points from the study as a whole: Among the CMV-associated chains, three were confirmed in vitro as specific for CMV antigens.

Comments on this clone: Antigen specificity is unknown.

The sequencing input was PBMCs. The sequence derives from a woman aged 50 to 65 in good health and CMV-seronegative. The chain joins TRBV7-9 to TRBJ1-1, with 8 positions matching TRBD1. The CDR3 is CASSGRDRGNTEAFF. The CDR3 DNA is TGTGCCAGCAGCGGGAGAGACAGGGGGAACACTGAAGCTTTCTTT.